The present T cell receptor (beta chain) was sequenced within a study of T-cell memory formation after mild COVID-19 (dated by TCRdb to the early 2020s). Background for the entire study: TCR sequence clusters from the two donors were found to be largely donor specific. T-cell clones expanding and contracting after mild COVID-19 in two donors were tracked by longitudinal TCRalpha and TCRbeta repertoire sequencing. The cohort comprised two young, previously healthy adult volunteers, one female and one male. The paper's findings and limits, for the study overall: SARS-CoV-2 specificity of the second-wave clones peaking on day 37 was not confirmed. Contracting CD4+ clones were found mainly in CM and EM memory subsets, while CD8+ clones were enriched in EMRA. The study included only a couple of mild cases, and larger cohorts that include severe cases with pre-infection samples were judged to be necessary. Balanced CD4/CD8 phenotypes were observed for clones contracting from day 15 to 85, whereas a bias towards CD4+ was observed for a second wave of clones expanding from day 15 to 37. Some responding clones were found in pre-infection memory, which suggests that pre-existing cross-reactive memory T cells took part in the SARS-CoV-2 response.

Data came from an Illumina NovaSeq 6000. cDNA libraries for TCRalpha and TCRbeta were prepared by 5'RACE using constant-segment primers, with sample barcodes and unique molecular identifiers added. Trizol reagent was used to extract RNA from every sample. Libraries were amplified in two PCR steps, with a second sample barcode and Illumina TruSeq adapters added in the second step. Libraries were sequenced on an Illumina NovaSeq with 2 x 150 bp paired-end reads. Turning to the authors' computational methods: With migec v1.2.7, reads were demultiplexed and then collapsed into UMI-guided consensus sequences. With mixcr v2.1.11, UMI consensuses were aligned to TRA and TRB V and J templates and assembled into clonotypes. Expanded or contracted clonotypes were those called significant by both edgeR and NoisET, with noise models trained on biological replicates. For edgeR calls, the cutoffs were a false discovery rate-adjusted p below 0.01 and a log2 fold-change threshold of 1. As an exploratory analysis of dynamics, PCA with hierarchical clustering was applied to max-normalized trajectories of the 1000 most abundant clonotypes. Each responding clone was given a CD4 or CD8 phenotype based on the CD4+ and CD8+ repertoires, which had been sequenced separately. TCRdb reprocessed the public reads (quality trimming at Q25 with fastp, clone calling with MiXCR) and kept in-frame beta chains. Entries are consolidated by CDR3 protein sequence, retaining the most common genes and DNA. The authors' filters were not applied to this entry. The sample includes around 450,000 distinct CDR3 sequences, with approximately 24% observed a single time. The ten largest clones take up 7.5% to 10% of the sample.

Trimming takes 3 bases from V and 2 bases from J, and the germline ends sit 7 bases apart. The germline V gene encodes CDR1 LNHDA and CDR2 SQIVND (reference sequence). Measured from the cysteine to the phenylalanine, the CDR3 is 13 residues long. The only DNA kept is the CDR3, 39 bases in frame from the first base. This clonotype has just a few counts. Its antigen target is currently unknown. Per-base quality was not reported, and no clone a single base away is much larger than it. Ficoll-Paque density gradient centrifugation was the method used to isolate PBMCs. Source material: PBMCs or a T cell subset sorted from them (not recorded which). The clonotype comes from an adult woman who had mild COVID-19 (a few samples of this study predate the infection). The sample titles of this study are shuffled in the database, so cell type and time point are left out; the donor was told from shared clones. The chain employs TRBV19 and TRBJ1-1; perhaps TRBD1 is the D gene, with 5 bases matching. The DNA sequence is TGTGCCAGTAGTATCCAGGGTAACACTGAAGCTTTCTTT. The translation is CASSIQGNTEAFF.